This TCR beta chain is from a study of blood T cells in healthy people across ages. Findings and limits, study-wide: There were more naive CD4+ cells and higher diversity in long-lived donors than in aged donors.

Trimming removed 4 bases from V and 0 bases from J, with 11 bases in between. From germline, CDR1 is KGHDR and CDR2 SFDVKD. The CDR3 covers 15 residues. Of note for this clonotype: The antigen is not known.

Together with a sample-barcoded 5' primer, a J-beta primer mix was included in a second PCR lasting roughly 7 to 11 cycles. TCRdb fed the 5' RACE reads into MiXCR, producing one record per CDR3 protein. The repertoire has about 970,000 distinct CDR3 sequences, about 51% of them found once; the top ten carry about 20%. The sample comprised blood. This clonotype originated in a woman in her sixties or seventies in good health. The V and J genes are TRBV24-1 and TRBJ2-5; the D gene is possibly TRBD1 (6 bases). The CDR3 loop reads CATSEFQGYQETQYF. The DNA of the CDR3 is TGTGCCACCAGTGAATTCCAGGGGTACCAAGAGACCCAGTACTTC.